These 12 T cell receptor beta chains were sequenced from one sample in a study of spatial heterogeneity in lung cancer. This sample's time point: sample taken at primary tumor resection. Whole RNA was taken from tumor, nontumor lung or frozen PBMC; it was then sequenced unsorted. TCRdb passed the 5' RACE reads through MiXCR, listing each CDR3 protein once. The profile shows tens of thousands of distinct CDR3 sequences, roughly 5% of them singletons. The starting material was PBMCs, obtained at surgery. Every receptor here comes from a female donor with early-stage non-small cell lung cancer.

This clonotype has a count of ten or more. The chain is built from TRBV29-1 and TRBJ1-3, with D hard to call. Germline CDR1 and CDR2: SQVTM and ANQGSEA. CDR3 length: 13 residues. V lost 6 bases and J lost 3, with 12 bases in between. The CDR3 is CSVRSSGGNTIYF. CDR3 DNA: TGCAGCGTCCGGTCTTCAGGTGGAAACACCATATATTTT.

There are many counts of this clonotype. The chain joins TRBV6-5 to TRBJ2-7; 11 bases are a match to TRBD1. Trimming at V came to 8 bases and at J to 8 bases, leaving 8 bases not matched to a gene. The V gene's germline CDR1 is MNHEY and CDR2 SVGAGI. The CDR3 extends over 13 amino acids. In nucleotides, the CDR3 is TGTGCCAGCGCCCTTGGGACAGGGGGGAAGCAGTACTTC. It specifies CASALGTGGKQYF.

This clonotype was recorded at least ten times. The V call is TRBV4-1, the J call TRBJ2-7, with TRBD2 identical over 13 bases. With V trimmed by 5 bases and J by 5 bases, 9 bases remained unmatched. The CDR3 loop spans 16 amino acids. The germline gives CDR1 MGHRA, CDR2 YSYEKL. CDR3 sequence (DNA): TGCGCCAGCAGCTTAGCCGGGACTAGCGGGGTTAACGAGCAGTACTTC. Protein product: CASSLAGTSGVNEQYF.

This clonotype was recorded at least ten times. The CDR3 region is CSVEIPSTDTQYF. CDR3 in DNA: TGCAGCGTTGAAATACCTAGCACAGATACGCAGTATTTT. V is TRBV29-1 and J is TRBJ2-3; D unresolved. Trimming cost V 2 bases and J 0 bases, with 6 bases left between them. Germline CDR1 is SQVTM and CDR2 is ANQGSEA. The CDR3 extends over 13 amino acids.

At least ten counts were recorded for this clonotype. CDR3 nucleotide sequence: TGTGCCAGCACCCCGGACGGGATACAAGAGACCCAGTACTTC. It translates to CASTPDGIQETQYF. The chain is built from TRBV2 and TRBJ2-5, with D possibly matching TRBD2 (5 bases). CDR1 is SNHLY and CDR2 is FYNNEI in the germline V gene. Trimming removed 7 bases from V and 2 bases from J, with 14 bases in between. This CDR3 has 14 residues.

This clonotype appeared many times. The CDR3 region is CASSPDTYGYTF. The CDR3 DNA reads TGTGCCAGCAGCCCCGACACCTATGGCTACACCTTC. The chain is built from TRBV7-3 and TRBJ1-2; unclear D gene. The CDR3 has 12 amino acids. Deletions cut 5 bases from V and 4 bases from J, with 8 bases between. Germline V gene sequence: CDR1 SGHTA, CDR2 FQGTGA.

V is TRBV20-1 and J is TRBJ2-3; D is possibly TRBD1 or TRBD2 (5 bases each). The CDR3 runs to 15 residues. Trimming left V 5 bases short and J 5 bases short, with 20 bases between. Germline lookup yields CDR1 DFQATT and CDR2 SNEGSKA (reference sequence). The CDR3 sequence: CSAPPRDQGGDTQYF. Here the CDR3 DNA reads TGCAGTGCTCCCCCCCGGGACCAGGGTGGAGATACGCAGTATTTT.

This clonotype was counted many times. The chain carries TRBV5-4 and TRBJ1-1; D may be TRBD1 (5 bases). The CDR3 covers 13 residues. V lost 5 bases and J lost 4, with 12 bases in between. Germline assignment: CDR1 SGHNT and CDR2 YYREEE (reference sequence). The CDR3 nucleotides are TGTGCCAGCAGGGGATCAGGGTCCACTGAAGCTTTCTTT. Its translation: CASRGSGSTEAFF.

This clonotype has only a few counts. A junction end diverges from the germline sequence, so it may reflect a read error. Here the CDR3 DNA reads TGTGCCGGCAGTAGAGGACTGAGAAAGACCCAGTACTTC. It is translated as CAGSRGLRKTQYF. V usage is TRBV7-9 and J usage is TRBJ2-5, with D maybe TRBD2 (5 bases). CDR3 size: 13 residues. Germline V gives CDR1 SEHNR, CDR2 FQNEAQ (reference sequence).

This clonotype has just a few counts. This may arise from a read error, as a much more abundant clone is one base away. The chain combines TRBV12-3 or TRBV12-4 with TRBJ2-5; the D is unclear. The length of the CDR3 is 11 residues. The CDR3 DNA sequence: TGTGCCGGCAGTTTGAAAGAGACCCAGTACTTC. Translation: CAGSLKETQYF.

This clonotype occurred once. The chain links TRBV19 to TRBJ2-7, with D possibly being TRBD1 or TRBD2 (6 bases each). This CDR3 contains 15 residues. Germline V CDR1 and CDR2: LNHDA, SQIVND (reference sequence). Between the trimmed V and J ends, which lost 6 bases and 2 bases, there was a span of 17 bases. CDR3 coding DNA: TGTGCCAGTAGCCTTCGGGGGCGGGCAACCTACGAGCAGTACTTC. This translates into CASSLRGRATYEQYF.

This clonotype has a count of ten or more. The CDR3 here is CASSTPRTGGETQYF. The CDR3 DNA sequence: TGTGCCAGCAGTACCCCTAGGACAGGGGGAGAGACCCAGTACTTC. This rearrangement joins TRBV27 to TRBJ2-5, with 10 bases lining up with TRBD1. This CDR3 spans 15 amino acids. The J segment lost 4 bases and the V segment lost 5 bases, leaving 7 bases of the junction unmatched. The germline V gene has CDR1 MNHEY and CDR2 SMNVEV (reference sequence).